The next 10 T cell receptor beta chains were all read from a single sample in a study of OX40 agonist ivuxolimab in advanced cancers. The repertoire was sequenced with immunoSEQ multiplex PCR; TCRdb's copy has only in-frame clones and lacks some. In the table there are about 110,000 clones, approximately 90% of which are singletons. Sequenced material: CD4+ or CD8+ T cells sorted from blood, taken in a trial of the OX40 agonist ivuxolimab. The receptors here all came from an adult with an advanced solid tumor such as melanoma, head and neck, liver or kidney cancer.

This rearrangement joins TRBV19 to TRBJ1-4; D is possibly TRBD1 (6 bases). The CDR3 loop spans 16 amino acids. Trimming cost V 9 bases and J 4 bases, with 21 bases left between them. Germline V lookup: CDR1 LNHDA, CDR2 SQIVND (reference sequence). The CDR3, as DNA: TGTGCCAGCAGTGCCGGGGACATGGCCCGTAATGAAAAACTGTTTTTT. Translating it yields CASSAGDMARNEKLFF.

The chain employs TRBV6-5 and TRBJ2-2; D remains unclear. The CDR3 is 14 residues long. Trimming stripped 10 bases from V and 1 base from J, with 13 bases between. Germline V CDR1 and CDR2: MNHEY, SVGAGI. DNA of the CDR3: TGTGCCACCCGAGGAATGATGAACACCGGGGAGCTGTTTTTT. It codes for CATRGMMNTGELFF.

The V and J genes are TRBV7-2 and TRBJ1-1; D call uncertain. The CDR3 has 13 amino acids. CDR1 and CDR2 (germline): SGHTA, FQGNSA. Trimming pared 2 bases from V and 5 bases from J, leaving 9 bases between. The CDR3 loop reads CASSLTGETEAFF. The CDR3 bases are TGTGCCAGCAGCTTAACCGGGGAGACTGAAGCTTTCTTT. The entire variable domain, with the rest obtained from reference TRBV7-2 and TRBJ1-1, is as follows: GAGVSQSPSNKVTEKGKDVELRCDPISGHTALYWYRQSLGQGLEFLIYFQGNSAPDKSGLPSDRFSAERTGGSVSTLTIQRTQQEDSAVYLCASSLTGETEAFFGQGTRLTVV.

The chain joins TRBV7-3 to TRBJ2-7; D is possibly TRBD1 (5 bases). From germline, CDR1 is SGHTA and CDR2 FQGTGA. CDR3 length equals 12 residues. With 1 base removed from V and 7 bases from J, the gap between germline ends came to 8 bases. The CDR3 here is CASSLNRGEQYF. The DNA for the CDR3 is TGTGCCAGCAGCTTAAATAGGGGAGAGCAGTACTTC.

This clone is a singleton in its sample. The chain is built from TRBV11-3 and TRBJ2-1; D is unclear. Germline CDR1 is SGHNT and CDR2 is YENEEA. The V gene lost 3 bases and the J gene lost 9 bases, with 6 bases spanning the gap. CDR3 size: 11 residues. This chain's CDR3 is CASSFDGEQFF. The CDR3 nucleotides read TGTGCCAGCAGCTTTGACGGTGAGCAGTTCTTC.

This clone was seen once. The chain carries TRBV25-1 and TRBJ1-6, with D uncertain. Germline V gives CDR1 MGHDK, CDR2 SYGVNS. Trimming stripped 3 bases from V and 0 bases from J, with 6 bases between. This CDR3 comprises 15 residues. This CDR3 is CASSDRSSYNSPLHF. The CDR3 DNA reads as TGTGCCAGCAGTGACAGGAGCTCCTATAATTCACCCCTCCACTTT. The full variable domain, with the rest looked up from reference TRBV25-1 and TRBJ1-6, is EADIYQTPRYLVIGTGKKITLECSQTMGHDKMYWYQQDPGMELHLIHYSYGVNSTEKGDLSSESTVSRIRTEHFPLTLESARPSHTSQYLCASSDRSSYNSPLHFGNGTRLTVT.

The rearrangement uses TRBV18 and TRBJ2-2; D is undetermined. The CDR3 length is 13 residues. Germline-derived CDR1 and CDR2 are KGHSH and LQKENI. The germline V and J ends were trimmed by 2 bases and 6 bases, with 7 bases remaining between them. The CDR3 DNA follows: TGTGCCAGCTCACCAGGGGTTCCCGGGGAGCTGTTTTTT. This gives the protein CASSPGVPGELFF.

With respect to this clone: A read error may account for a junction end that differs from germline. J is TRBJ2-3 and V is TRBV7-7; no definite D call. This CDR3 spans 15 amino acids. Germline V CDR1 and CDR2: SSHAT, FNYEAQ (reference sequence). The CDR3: CASSLKASSTDTQYF. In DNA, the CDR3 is TGTGCTAGCAGCTTAAAGGCTTCTAGCACAGATACGCAGTATTTT. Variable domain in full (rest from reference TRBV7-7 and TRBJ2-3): GAGVSQSPRYKVTKRGQDVTLRCDPISSHATLYWYQQALGQGPEFLTYFNYEAQPDKSGLPSDRFSAERPEGSISTLTIQRTEQRDSAMYRCASSLKASSTDTQYFGPGTRLTVL.

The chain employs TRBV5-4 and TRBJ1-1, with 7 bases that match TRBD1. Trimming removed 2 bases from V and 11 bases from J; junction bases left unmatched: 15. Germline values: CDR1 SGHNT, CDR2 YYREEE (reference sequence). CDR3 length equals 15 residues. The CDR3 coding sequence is TGTGCCAGCAGCTTCGGACAGGTCGATGGAATCCAGGCTTTCTTT. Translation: CASSFGQVDGIQAFF.

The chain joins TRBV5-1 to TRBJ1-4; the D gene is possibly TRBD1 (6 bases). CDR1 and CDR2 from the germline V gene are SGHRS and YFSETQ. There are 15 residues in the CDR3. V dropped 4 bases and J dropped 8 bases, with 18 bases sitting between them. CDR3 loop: CASSPGGGSREKLFF. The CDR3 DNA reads TGCGCCAGCAGCCCGGGGGGGGGCTCTCGGGAAAAACTGTTTTTT.